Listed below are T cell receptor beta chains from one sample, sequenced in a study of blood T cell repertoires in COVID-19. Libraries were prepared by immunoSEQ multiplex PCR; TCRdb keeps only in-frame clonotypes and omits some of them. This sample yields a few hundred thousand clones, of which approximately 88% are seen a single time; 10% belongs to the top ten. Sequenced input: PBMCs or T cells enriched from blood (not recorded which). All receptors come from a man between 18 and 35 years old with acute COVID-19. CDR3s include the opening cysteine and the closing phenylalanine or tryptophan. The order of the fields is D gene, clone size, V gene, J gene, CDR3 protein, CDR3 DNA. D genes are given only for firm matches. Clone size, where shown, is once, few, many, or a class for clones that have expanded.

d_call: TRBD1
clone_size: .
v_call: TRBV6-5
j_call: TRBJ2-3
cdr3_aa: CASSRTGTGGDTQYF
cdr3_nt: TGTGCCAGCAGCCGAACCGGGACAGGGGGAGATACGCAGTATTTT

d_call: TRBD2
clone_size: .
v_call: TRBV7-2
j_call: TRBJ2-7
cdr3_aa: CASSTQAGGTEQYF
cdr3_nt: TGTGCCAGCAGCACTCAAGCGGGAGGTACCGAGCAGTACTTC

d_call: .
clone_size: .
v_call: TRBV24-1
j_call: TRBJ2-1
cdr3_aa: CATSDLEDRTYNEQFF
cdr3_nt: TGTGCCACCAGTGATTTGGAGGACAGAACCTACAATGAGCAGTTCTTC

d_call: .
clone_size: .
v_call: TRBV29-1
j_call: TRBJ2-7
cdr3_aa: CSVEDPRDNEQYF
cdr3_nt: TGCAGCGTTGAAGATCCCAGGGATAACGAGCAGTACTTC

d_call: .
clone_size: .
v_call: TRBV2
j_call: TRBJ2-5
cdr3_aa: CASSEELAAQETQYF
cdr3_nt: TGTGCCAGCAGTGAAGAGTTAGCGGCCCAAGAGACCCAGTACTTC

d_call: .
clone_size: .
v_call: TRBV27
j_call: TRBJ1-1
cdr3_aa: CASSPREGRMAFF
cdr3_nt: TGTGCCAGCAGCCCGAGGGAGGGGCGTATGGCTTTCTTT

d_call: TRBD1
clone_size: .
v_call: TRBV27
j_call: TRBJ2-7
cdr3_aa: CASSLQGASYEQYF
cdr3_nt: TGTGCCAGCAGCCTACAGGGGGCCTCCTACGAGCAGTACTTC

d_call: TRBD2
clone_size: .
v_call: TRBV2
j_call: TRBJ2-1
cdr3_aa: CASAAGTSASNEQFF
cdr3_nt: TGTGCCAGCGCAGCGGGGACTAGCGCCAGCAATGAGCAGTTCTTC

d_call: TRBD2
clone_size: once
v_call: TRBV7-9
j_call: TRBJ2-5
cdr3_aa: CASSPGAEAGVLGQETQYF
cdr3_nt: TGTGCCAGCAGCCCGGGGGCGGAAGCGGGAGTTCTCGGGCAAGAGACCCAGTACTTC

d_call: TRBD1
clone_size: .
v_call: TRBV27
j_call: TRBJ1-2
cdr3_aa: CASSLGQGHGGYTF
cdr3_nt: TGTGCCAGCAGTTTGGGACAGGGACATGGTGGCTACACCTTC

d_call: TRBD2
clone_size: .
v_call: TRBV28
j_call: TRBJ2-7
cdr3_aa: CASNLASGRPNYEQYF
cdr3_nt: TGTGCCAGCAACCTTGCCTCCGGGAGGCCTAACTACGAGCAGTACTTC

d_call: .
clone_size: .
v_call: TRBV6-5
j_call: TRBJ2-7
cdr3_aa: CASSQRGGYEQYF
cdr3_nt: TGTGCCAGCAGCCAAAGGGGGGGCTACGAGCAGTACTTC

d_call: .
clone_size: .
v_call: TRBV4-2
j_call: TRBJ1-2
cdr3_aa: CASSQEGQGEDYTF
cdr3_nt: TGTGCCAGCAGCCAAGAGGGGCAGGGTGAGGACTACACCTTC

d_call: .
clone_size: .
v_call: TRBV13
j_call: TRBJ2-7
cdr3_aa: CASTSGGSNEQYF
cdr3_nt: TGTGCCAGCACTTCAGGGGGGAGCAACGAGCAGTACTTC

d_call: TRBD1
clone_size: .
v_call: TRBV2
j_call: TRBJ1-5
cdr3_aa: CASSRDRGGQPQHF
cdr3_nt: TGTGCCAGCAGCAGGGACAGGGGAGGTCAGCCCCAGCATTTT

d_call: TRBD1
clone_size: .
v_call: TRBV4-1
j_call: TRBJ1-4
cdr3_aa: CASSQSTPGQGAGEKLFF
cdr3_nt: TGCGCCAGCAGCCAATCGACGCCCGGACAGGGGGCCGGGGAAAAACTGTTTTTT

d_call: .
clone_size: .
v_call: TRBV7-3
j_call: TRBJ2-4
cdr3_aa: CASSLTGPERSLKNIQYF
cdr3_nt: TGTGCCAGCAGCTTAACCGGCCCAGAGCGGAGCTTAAAAAACATTCAGTACTTC

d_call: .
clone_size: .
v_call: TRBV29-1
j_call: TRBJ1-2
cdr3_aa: CSVEDPPGSLYGYTF
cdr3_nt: TGCAGCGTTGAAGATCCCCCAGGGTCCCTGTATGGCTACACCTTC

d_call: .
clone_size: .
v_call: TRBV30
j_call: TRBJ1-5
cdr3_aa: CAWSEATQPQHF
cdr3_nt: TGTGCCTGGAGCGAGGCGACCCAGCCCCAGCATTTT

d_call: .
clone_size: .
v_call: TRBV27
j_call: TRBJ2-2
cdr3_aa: CASSFRETGELFF
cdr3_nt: TGTGCCAGCAGTTTCCGAGAAACCGGGGAGCTGTTTTTT

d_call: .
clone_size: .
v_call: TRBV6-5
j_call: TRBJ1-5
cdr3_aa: CASSYSTGGPQHF
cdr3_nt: TGTGCCAGCAGTTACTCGACCGGCGGGCCCCAGCATTTT

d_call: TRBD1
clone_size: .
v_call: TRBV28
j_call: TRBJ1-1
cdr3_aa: CASTPPGQGWAEAFF
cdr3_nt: TGTGCCAGCACCCCTCCGGGACAGGGGTGGGCTGAAGCTTTCTTT

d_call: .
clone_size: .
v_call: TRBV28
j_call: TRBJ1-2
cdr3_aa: CASSLSSIYGYTF
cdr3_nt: TGTGCCAGCAGTTTATCCAGTATTTATGGCTACACCTTC

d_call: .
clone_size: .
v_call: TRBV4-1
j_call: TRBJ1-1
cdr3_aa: CASSQGQGNTEAFF
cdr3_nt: TGCGCCAGCAGCCAAGGGCAGGGGAACACTGAAGCTTTCTTT